This T cell receptor beta chain was sequenced during a study of cytomegalovirus exposure and HLA in healthy donors. Broader study findings: Most of the TCR beta V segments (in an earlier analysis) were productive either about 87% or about 30% of the time. Fewer N-insertions (relative to the approximately 670-donor mean) were reportedly seen in an Asian-associated ancestry cluster in a later analysis.

The donors gave bone marrow, and they were healthy. This clone was counted once. Its target is unknown. This CDR3 contains 17 residues. V was clipped by 4 bases and J by 0 bases; unmatched bases: 9. CDR1 and CDR2 (germline): LNHDA, SQIVND (reference sequence). 13 Jbeta primers and 60 Vbeta primers were used for the PCR. Sequencing used immunoSEQ multiplex PCR; TCRdb keeps in-frame clones, though not all of them. This table holds fewer than 300,000 clones, more than 80% found once. The sequenced sample consisted of PBMCs. The rearrangement links TRBV19 to TRBJ1-1, with 9 bases lining up with TRBD1. The sequence came from a man aged 40-55 years in good health and CMV-seropositive. CDR3 loop: CASSTTGTGTLNTEAFF. The DNA of the CDR3 is TGTGCCAGTAGTACGACCGGGACAGGGACGCTGAACACTGAAGCTTTCTTT.